What follows are 2 T cell receptor beta chains derived from one specimen sequenced in a study of control samples from healthy donors and cancer patients. The table came from immunoSEQ multiplex PCR; TCRdb's copy has only in-frame clones and leaves some out. The data contain about 83,000 clones, 91% of them singletons. Sequenced input: blood. The receptors originated from a man aged 45-65 years in good health.

The sample holds one count of this clone. The chain uses TRBV19 and TRBJ1-3, with D hard to call. Trimming left V 4 bases short and J 0 bases short, with 7 bases between. CDR3 length: 14 amino acids. Germline V CDR1 and CDR2: LNHDA, SQIVND (reference sequence). Written as DNA, the CDR3 is TGTGCCAGTAGTAGCGTGTCCTCTGGAAACACCATATATTTT. Translation gives CASSSVSSGNTIYF.

The chain uses TRBV19 and TRBJ1-5; TRBD1 matches 8 bases. V lost 3 bases to trimming and J lost 1 base; unmatched junction nucleotides: 2. The CDR3 totals 15 residues. The germline V gene encodes CDR1 LNHDA and CDR2 SQIVND (reference sequence). The CDR3 sequence: CASSMDRASNQPQHF. CDR3 nucleotides: TGTGCCAGTAGTATGGACAGGGCCAGCAATCAGCCCCAGCATTTT.